This TCR beta chain is drawn from a study of technical replicates of blood from a few donors. V was cut by 9 bases and J by 0 bases, with 12 bases left in between. The CDR3 is 14 amino acids. Germline CDR1 and CDR2: MNHNS and SASEGT. Sequencing used immunoSEQ multiplex PCR; TCRdb keeps in-frame clones, though not all of them. The sample records tens of thousands of clones, about 90% being singletons. The chain couples TRBV6-1 to TRBJ1-5, with a possible D match to TRBD1 (6 bases). Sequencing was done on a sample of T cells isolated from PBMCs. This TCR was sampled from a human donor in good health. The CDR3 here is CASLTGYSNQPQHF. In nucleotides, the CDR3 is TGTGCCAGTTTGACAGGTTATAGCAATCAGCCCCAGCATTTT.